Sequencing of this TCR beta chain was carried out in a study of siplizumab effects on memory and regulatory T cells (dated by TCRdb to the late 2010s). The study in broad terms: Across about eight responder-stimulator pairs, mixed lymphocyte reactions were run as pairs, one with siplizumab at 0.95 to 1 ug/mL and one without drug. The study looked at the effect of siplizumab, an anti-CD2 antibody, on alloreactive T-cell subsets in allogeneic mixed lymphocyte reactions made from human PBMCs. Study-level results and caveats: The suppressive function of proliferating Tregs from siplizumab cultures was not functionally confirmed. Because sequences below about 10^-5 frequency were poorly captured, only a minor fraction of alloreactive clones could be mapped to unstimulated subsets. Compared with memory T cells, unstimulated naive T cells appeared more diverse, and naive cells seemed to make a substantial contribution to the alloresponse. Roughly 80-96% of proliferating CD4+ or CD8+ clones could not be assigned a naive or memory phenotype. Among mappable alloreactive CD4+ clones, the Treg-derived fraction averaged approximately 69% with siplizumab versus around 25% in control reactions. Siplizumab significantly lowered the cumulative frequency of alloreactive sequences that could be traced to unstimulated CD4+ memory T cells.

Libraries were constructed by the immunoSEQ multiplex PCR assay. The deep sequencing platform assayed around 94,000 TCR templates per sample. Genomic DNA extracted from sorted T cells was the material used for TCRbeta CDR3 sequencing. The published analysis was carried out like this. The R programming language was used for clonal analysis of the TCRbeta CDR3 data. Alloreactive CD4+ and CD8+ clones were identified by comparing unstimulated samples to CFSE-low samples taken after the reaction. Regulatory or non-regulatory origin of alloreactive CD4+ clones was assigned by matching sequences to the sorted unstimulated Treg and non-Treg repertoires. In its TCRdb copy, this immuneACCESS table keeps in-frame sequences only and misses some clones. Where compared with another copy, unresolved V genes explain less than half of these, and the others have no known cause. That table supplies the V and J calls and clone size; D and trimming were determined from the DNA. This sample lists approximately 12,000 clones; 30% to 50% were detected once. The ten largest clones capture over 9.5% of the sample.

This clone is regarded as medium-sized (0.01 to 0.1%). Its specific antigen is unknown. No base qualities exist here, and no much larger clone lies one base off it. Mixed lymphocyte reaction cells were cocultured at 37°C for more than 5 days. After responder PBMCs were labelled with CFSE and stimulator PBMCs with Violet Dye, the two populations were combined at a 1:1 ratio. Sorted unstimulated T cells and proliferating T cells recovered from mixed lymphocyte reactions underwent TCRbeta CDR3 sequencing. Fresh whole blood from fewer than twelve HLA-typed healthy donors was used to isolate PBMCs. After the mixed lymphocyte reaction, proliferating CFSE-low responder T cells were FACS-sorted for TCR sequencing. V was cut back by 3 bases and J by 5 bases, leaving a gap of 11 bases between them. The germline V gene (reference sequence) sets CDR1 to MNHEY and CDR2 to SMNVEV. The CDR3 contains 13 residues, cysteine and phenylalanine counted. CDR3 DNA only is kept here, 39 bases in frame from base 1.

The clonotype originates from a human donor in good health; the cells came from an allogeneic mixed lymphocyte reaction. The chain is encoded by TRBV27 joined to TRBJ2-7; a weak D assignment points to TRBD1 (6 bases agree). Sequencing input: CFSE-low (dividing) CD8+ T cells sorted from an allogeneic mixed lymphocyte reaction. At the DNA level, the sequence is TGTGCCAGCAGTTTCGACAGGTTCAACGAGCAGTACTTC. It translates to CASSFDRFNEQYF.